This T cell receptor (beta chain) was obtained from a study of CD8 T cells in Susac syndrome. The trim removed 4 bases at V and 2 bases at J, leaving 7 bases unmatched. Germline CDR1 DFQATT, CDR2 SNEGSKA (reference sequence). The CDR3 is made up of 15 amino acids. This clonotype was detected once. Reverse transcription of 0.5 to 1 ug RNA was performed with random hexamers. One entry per CDR3 protein, called by TCRdb with MiXCR from the immunoSEQ multiplex PCR reads. Of a few hundred thousand distinct CDR3 sequences listed, roughly 94% were seen once; the top ten hold about 0.08%. This rearrangement joins TRBV20-1 to TRBJ2-1; the match to TRBD1 covers 8 bases. This receptor was taken from a human donor with multiple sclerosis. The specimen was CD4+ T cells from PBMCs. The CDR3 reads CSATTGQETYNEQFF. The CDR3 DNA sequence: TGCAGTGCTACGACGGGACAGGAAACCTACAATGAGCAGTTCTTC.